These T cell receptor beta chains were read from a single sample in a study of radiotherapy plus CTLA-4 blockade in lung cancer. Sequenced by immunoSEQ multiplex PCR; TCRdb stores in-frame clones only, minus some. The data hold over 75,000 clones, with 83% observed a single time. This sample comprised peripheral blood, obtained from a patient treated with radiotherapy plus ipilimumab. These receptors came from a human donor with non-small cell lung cancer who had stable disease on radiotherapy plus ipilimumab. The CDR3 runs from the conserved cysteine through the conserved F or W. The D gene is left open where the match is weak. Where a row states a size, it is once, few, many or the class of an expanded clone; other rows omit it.

j_gene,abundance,v_gene,d_gene,CDR3aa,CDR3nt
TRBJ1-5,NA,TRBV5-4,TRBD1,CASSRQGEGQPQHF,TGTGCCAGCAGTCGACAGGGGGAAGGTCAGCCCCAGCATTTT
TRBJ1-5,NA,TRBV7-8,TRBD1,CASRQTGGNNQPQHF,TGTGCCAGCAGACAAACAGGGGGAAACAATCAGCCCCAGCATTTT
TRBJ2-3,NA,TRBV6-4,TRBD2,CASSEEGLAGDTQYF,TGTGCCAGCAGTGAGGAGGGACTAGCAGGAGATACGCAGTATTTT
TRBJ1-3,few,TRBV7-2,NA,CASSLGGQSTIYF,TGTGCCAGCAGCTTAGGGGGACAAAGCACCATATATTTT
TRBJ1-5,NA,TRBV11-2,NA,CASSLSGGVSNQPQHF,TGTGCCAGCAGCCTTTCGGGAGGAGTTAGCAATCAGCCCCAGCATTTT
TRBJ2-2,few,TRBV7-9,NA,CASSLDRRTNTGELFF,TGTGCCAGCAGCTTAGACAGGAGAACGAACACCGGGGAGCTGTTTTTT
TRBJ2-6,NA,TRBV18,NA,CASSPSRTLEISGANVLTF,TGTGCCAGCTCACCGTCTCGGACCTTAGAGATCTCTGGGGCCAACGTCCTGACTTTC
TRBJ2-7,few,TRBV10-3,NA,CAISVSRSSYEQYF,TGTGCCATCAGTGTTAGCAGGAGCTCCTACGAGCAGTACTTC
TRBJ2-5,NA,TRBV7-9,TRBD2,CASSLGTSGSGETQYF,TGTGCCAGCAGCTTAGGGACTAGCGGGAGCGGAGAGACCCAGTACTTC
TRBJ2-2,few,TRBV4-1,TRBD2,CASSPGTSGNTGELFF,TGCGCCAGCAGCCCCGGGACTAGCGGGAACACCGGGGAGCTGTTTTTT
TRBJ1-2,NA,TRBV5-8,TRBD1,CASRRPGQGHYGYTF,TGTGCCAGCAGAAGACCGGGACAGGGGCACTATGGCTACACCTTC
TRBJ1-2,NA,TRBV25-1,NA,CASSLRTNYGYTF,TGTGCCAGCAGTCTGCGGACTAACTATGGCTACACCTTC
TRBJ1-6,once,TRBV5-4,NA,CASSFAGTLNSPLHF,TGTGCCAGCAGCTTCGCCGGGACACTAAATTCACCCCTCCACTTT
TRBJ2-1,NA,TRBV10-2,TRBD2,CASSDRRTSGSGNEQFF,TGCGCCAGCAGTGACCGAAGGACTAGCGGGAGTGGGAATGAGCAGTTCTTC
TRBJ2-5,once,TRBV5-1,NA,CASSLAGSQETQYF,TGCGCCAGCAGCTTGGCGGGTAGCCAAGAGACCCAGTACTTC
TRBJ1-6,once,TRBV5-1,NA,CASSLAVRDDSPLHF,TGCGCCAGCAGCTTGGCAGTCAGGGATGATTCACCCCTCCACTTT
TRBJ1-2,NA,TRBV11-2,NA,CASSQRQDTLDYGYTF,TGTGCCAGCAGCCAGCGACAGGACACCTTGGACTATGGCTACACCTTC
TRBJ2-3,NA,TRBV18,TRBD2,CASSRTSGETDTQYF,TGTGCCAGCTCGCGGACTAGCGGGGAGACAGATACGCAGTATTTT
TRBJ2-7,NA,TRBV6-1,TRBD1,CASNPRTGVEQYF,TGTGCCAGCAACCCTCGGACAGGGGTTGAGCAGTACTTC
TRBJ2-7,NA,TRBV2,TRBD2,CASSPQVAGLSYEQYF,TGTGCCAGCAGTCCTCAAGTAGCGGGACTCTCCTACGAGCAGTACTTC
TRBJ2-7,NA,TRBV6-5,TRBD1,CASSYGDRAVYEQYF,TGTGCCAGCAGTTACGGGGACAGGGCGGTCTACGAGCAGTACTTC
TRBJ2-3,NA,TRBV28,NA,CASSSAQYTQYF,TGTGCCAGCAGTTCAGCACAGTATACGCAGTATTTT
TRBJ2-7,NA,TRBV2,TRBD2,CASRLAGGSYEQYF,TGTGCCAGCAGACTAGCGGGAGGGTCTTACGAGCAGTACTTC
TRBJ2-5,NA,TRBV7-9,NA,CASSLVGLQETQYF,TGTGCCAGCAGCTTAGTTGGCTTGCAAGAGACCCAGTACTTC
TRBJ2-1,NA,TRBV5-6,NA,CASSLWDEQFF,TGTGCCAGCAGCTTGTGGGATGAGCAGTTCTTC
TRBJ2-7,NA,TRBV23-1,TRBD1,CASSHLGTANSYEQYF,TGCGCCAGCAGTCACCTAGGGACAGCAAACTCCTACGAGCAGTACTTC
TRBJ2-1,NA,TRBV7-2,NA,CASSLQGGTYNEQFF,TGTGCCAGCAGCTTACAAGGGGGGACCTACAATGAGCAGTTCTTC
TRBJ2-7,NA,TRBV28,NA,CASSPSGEGSYEQYF,TGTGCCAGCAGTCCGAGCGGAGAGGGTTCCTACGAGCAGTACTTC